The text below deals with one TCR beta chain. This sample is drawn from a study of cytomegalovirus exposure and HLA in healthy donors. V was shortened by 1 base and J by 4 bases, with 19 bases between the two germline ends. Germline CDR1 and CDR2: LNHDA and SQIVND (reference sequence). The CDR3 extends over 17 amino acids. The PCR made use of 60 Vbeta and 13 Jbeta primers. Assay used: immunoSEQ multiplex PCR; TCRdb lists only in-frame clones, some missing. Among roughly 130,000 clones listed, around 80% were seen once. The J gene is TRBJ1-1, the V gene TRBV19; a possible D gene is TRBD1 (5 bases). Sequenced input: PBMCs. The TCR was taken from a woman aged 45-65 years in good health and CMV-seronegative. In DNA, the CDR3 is TGTGCCAGTAGTATAGGAGGTATCGGGGGGAGGAGCACTGAAGCTTTCTTT. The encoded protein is CASSIGGIGGRSTEAFF.